This entry lists 7 T cell receptor beta chains sequenced from one sample in a study of cytomegalovirus exposure and HLA in healthy donors (dated by TCRdb to about 2017). Library creation used the immunoSEQ multiplex PCR assay. For the multiplex PCR, a mixture combining 60 forward primers for TCR Vbeta segments and 13 reverse primers for TCR Jbeta segments was used. TCRdb obtained this table from immuneACCESS and retained in-frame rearrangements with V and J assigned. These tables miss some clones; where compared with another copy, unresolved V genes account for less than half of the shortfall, and the remainder is unexplained. The sample has roughly 63,000 clones on record, about 65% of them singletons. The ten largest clones capture roughly 25% of the sample. Material: PBMCs. These receptors came from a man over 45 in good health and CMV-seropositive.

V gene TRBV19 combines with J gene TRBJ1-5; a weak D match, TRBD1 (5 bases). Germline V gene sequence: CDR1 LNHDA, CDR2 SQIVND (reference sequence). The CDR3 sequence is 13 residues long. Trimming shortened V by 3 bases and J by 7 bases, and 10 bases separated the two germline ends. The CDR3 loop is CASSIKGNQPQHF. The CDR3 DNA reads TGTGCCAGTAGTATCAAGGGGAACCAGCCCCAGCATTTT.

V is TRBV19 and J is TRBJ1-3; D unresolved. Germline V gene lookup returns CDR1 LNHDA and CDR2 SQIVND (reference sequence). The CDR3 is 14 amino acids. With 5 bases removed from V and 0 bases from J, the gap between germline ends came to 8 bases. The CDR3 protein is CASSVQYSGNTIYF. CDR3 coding DNA: TGTGCCAGTAGTGTACAGTACTCTGGAAACACCATATATTTT.

This clone was observed a handful of times. The chain employs TRBV18 and TRBJ1-5; 8 bases align to TRBD1. Germline CDR1 KGHSH, CDR2 LQKENI. After removal of 3 bases from V and 5 bases from J, the junction contained 9 bases not matched to a gene. This CDR3 has 16 amino acids. The CDR3 DNA reads TGTGCCAGCTCACCCGAACGGACAGGGTTTGATCAGCCCCAGCATTTT. Its translation: CASSPERTGFDQPQHF.

The V and J genes are TRBV7-6 and TRBJ2-5; tentative D call: TRBD2 (5 bases). This CDR3 comprises 17 residues. Trimming removed 3 bases from V and 2 bases from J, with 19 bases in between. Germline V lookup: CDR1 SGHVS, CDR2 FNYEAQ. For the CDR3, the DNA is TGTGCCAGCAGCTTGCGGTCTAGCTCACAATTTCAAGAGACCCAGTACTTC. Translating it yields CASSLRSSSQFQETQYF. Full variable domain (outside the CDR3, taken from reference TRBV7-6 and TRBJ2-5): GAGVSQSPRYKVTKRGQDVALRCDPISGHVSLYWYRQALGQGPEFLTYFNYEAQQDKSGLPNDRFSAERPEGSISTLTIQRTEQRDSAMYRCASSLRSSSQFQETQYFGPGTRLLVL.

V gene TRBV29-1 combines with J gene TRBJ1-5; D possibly corresponds to TRBD1 (6 bases). CDR1 is SQVTM, CDR2 ANQGSEA, per germline. The CDR3 sequence is 12 residues long. V dropped 4 bases and J dropped 11 bases, with 15 bases sitting between them. This chain's CDR3 is CSVVTGSGAQHF. The CDR3 nucleotides read TGCAGCGTTGTTACAGGGAGTGGGGCCCAGCATTTT.

The chain uses TRBV4-2 and TRBJ2-1, with D hard to call. This CDR3 comprises 14 residues. V was cut by 0 bases and J by 4 bases, with 7 bases left in between. The germline V gene has CDR1 LGHNA and CDR2 YNFKEQ. CDR3: CASSQETGYNEQFF. The CDR3, as DNA: TGTGCCAGCAGCCAAGAAACGGGTTACAATGAGCAGTTCTTC.

The chain combines TRBV5-4 with TRBJ1-1; the D gene is possibly TRBD1 (5 bases). The CDR3 extends over 11 amino acids. Germline assignment: CDR1 SGHNT and CDR2 YYREEE (reference sequence). Trimming cost V 3 bases and J 10 bases, with 10 bases left between them. The CDR3 sequence is CASSSGGAAFF. DNA of the CDR3: TGTGCCAGCAGCTCTGGAGGGGCAGCTTTCTTT.